This note documents a single TCR beta chain sequence. Its antigen is currently not known. Base-call qualities are not available, and no considerably larger clone is one nucleotide away. Germline trimming: 7 bases from V, 1 base from J; junction bases outside gene matches: 5. The CDR3 has 15 amino acids, counting the end cysteine and phenylalanine. Solely the CDR3 DNA is kept, with 45 bases framed from the first base. Per the germline V gene (reference sequence), LNHDA is the CDR1 and SQIVND is the CDR2. These data belong to a study of the immune and genomic landscape of osteosarcoma (dated by TCRdb to about 2020). About the investigation overall: A total of more than 45 pediatric and adult patients with high-grade osteosarcoma made up the overall cohort, and the median age at diagnosis was roughly 27 years (range roughly 5-90). Poor-risk disease was overrepresented in the cohort, as 73% of patients had an unfavorable pathologic response to standard therapy and around 67% were deceased. Patients in the overall cohort were 45% to 65% male, and 70% to 85% presented with localized disease at diagnosis. To define immunogenic potential, the study profiled osteosarcoma specimens using whole genome, RNA and T-cell receptor sequencing along with immunohistochemistry and reverse phase protein arrays. The osteosarcoma immunogenomic landscape was characterized by integrating TCR sequencing results with transcriptome, protein array and immunostaining data. The goal of the study was to explain why immune checkpoint inhibitors show limited clinical activity in osteosarcoma. A couple of samples from the same tumor site were contributed by each of three patients.

TCR beta chain CDR3 regions were immunosequenced with the ImmunoSEQ Assay (Adaptive Biotechnologies). The authors' analysis ran thus. TCRB rearrangements, read counts, read proportions and gene usage were exported through the ImmunoSEQ Analyzer platform. Using productive rearrangements, T-cell clonality was calculated as 1 minus Pielou's evenness. In the clonal space homeostasis analysis, clonotypes were sorted into rare, small, medium, large or hyperexpanded (0.01 to 1 of the repertoire) bins. TCR productive clonality was compared across immune clusters C1, C2 and C3 using the Wilcoxon rank sum test. As stored in TCRdb, this immuneACCESS dataset retains in-frame rearrangements with V and J assigned. A fraction of the clones does not appear; measured against another copy, unresolved V genes explain less than half of the discrepancy, and the remainder lacks a known reason. The V and J calls and clone size are taken from that table; D and trimming were inferred from the DNA. The sample includes 6,000 to 7,000 clones, with about two thirds observed a single time. Jointly, the top ten make up over 14% of the sample.

Results and caveats for the whole study, not just this receptor: In five cases, a single hyperexpanded clone dominated the repertoire, and each of these five cases had fewer than 100 T-cell clonotypes. No statistical method determined sample size because osteosarcoma is rare and all possible samples were collected. Alongside the frozen tumor specimens, matched blood was collected from only two patients. TCR productive clonality was higher in the immune-hot C3 cluster than the cold C1 cluster but still low overall. Overall, productive TCR clonality was low, with an average of 0.09 and a maximum of 0.3, which suggests limited T-cell clonal expansion. Clonality benchmarks came from external normal skin and healthy peripheral blood data rather than matched normal tissue.

Post-treatment primary, local recurrence and metastasis tumors from poor-prognosis patients were used as specimens. Sequencing was done on a sample of osteosarcoma tumor tissue from the lung. The sequence derives from a human donor with osteosarcoma. The chain employs TRBV19 and TRBJ2-2; TRBD2 matches 8 bases in the middle. This receptor has the CDR3 CASISLAGNTGELFF. The nucleotide sequence is TGTGCCAGTATAAGTCTAGCGGGGAACACCGGGGAGCTGTTTTTT.